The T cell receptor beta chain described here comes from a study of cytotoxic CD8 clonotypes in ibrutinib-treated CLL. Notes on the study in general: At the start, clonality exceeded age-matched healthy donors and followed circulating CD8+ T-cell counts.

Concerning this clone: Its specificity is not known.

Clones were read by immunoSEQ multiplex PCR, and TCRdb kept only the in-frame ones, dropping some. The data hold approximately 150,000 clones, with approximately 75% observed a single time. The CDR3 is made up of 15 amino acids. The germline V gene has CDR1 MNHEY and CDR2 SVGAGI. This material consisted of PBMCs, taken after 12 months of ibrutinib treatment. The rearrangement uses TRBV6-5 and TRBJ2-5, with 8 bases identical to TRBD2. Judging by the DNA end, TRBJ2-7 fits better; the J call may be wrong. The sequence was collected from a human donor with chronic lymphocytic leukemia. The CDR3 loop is CASKKAGGSPYEQYF. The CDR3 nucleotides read TGTGCCAGCAAAAAGGCGGGGGGTTCACCCTACGAGCAGTACTTC.